This T cell receptor (beta chain) stems from a study of beta chain features in type 1 diabetes. Whole-study findings and limits: Diminished insertions and augmented deletions at VDJ junctions characterized type 1 diabetes patients. In all four CD4+ subsets, TCRB CDR3 length was significantly, moderately reduced in type 1 diabetes.

The authors reverse transcribed all of the isolated RNA, so sequencing captured expressed TCRB transcripts. Sequencing was performed with immunoSEQ multiplex PCR; in TCRdb, only in-frame clones are kept and a portion is missing. The sample has a few hundred thousand clones, roughly 14% seen once. Purities over 98% were achieved in all sorted populations. The CDR3 covers 15 residues. The germline V gene encodes CDR1 LNHDA and CDR2 SQIVND (reference sequence). Trimming pared 5 bases from V and 1 base from J, leaving 14 bases between. In the case of this clone: Its antigen is currently unknown.

The sequence was collected from a man aged 25-45 years with type 1 diabetes. The chain couples TRBV19 to TRBJ2-5, with a possible D match to TRBD2 (5 bases). The sample taken for sequencing was naive CD4+ T cells from blood. The CDR3 region is CASSVRGEGQETQYF. The CDR3 DNA reads as TGTGCCAGTAGTGTCCGGGGAGAGGGCCAAGAGACCCAGTACTTC.